A single sample gave rise to the 19 T cell receptor beta chains below, sequenced in a study of beta chain features in type 1 diabetes (dated by TCRdb to between 2017 and 2018). General conclusions and limits of the study: Type 1 diabetes patients showed a moderate but significant shortening of TCRB CDR3 length in all four CD4+ subsets.

Libraries were prepared through the immunoSEQ multiplex PCR assay. The entire isolated RNA was reverse transcribed using the High Capacity cDNA Reverse Transcription Kit, and thus expressed TCRB transcripts were sequenced. TCRdb re-hosts the immuneACCESS table, in-frame sequences only. Its copies lack some clones; in the studies checked, an unresolved V gene accounts for under half of them, and the cause for the rest is not known. Present in this sample are 200,000 to 300,000 clones, 14% of which were seen just once. The ten most abundant clones make up roughly 0.019% of the sample. No antigen has been assigned to these receptors. The sequencing input was naive CD4+ T cells from blood. Interpreted using the paper, the cell subset or site label stands for: true naive CD4+ T cells. These receptors were taken from a man aged 25 to 40 with type 1 diabetes.

This clone was recorded a few times. The V gene is TRBV2, the J gene TRBJ1-1, with 7 bases matching TRBD1. CDR1 is SNHLY and CDR2 is FYNNEI in the germline V gene. This CDR3 has 14 amino acids. V gave up 6 bases and J gave up 4 bases; unmatched junction bases: 8. The chain's CDR3 is CASREGQLGTEAFF. Here the CDR3 DNA reads TGTGCCAGCAGGGAGGGACAGTTGGGCACTGAAGCTTTCTTT.

This sequence joins TRBV11-1 and TRBJ2-2; 7 bases are a match to TRBD1. Germline-derived CDR1 and CDR2 are SGHAT and FQDESV (reference sequence). V trimming: 5 bases; J trimming: 2 bases; junction bases outside the gene matches: 8. CDR3 length: 16 amino acids. The CDR3 DNA reads TGTGCCAGCAGCCAGTATAGGGGGCTTAACACCGGGGAGCTGTTTTTT. Its translation is CASSQYRGLNTGELFF.

This chain uses TRBV10-3 with TRBJ2-5; TRBD1 matches at 8 bases. CDR1 is ENHRY and CDR2 is SYGVKD in the germline V gene. With 4 bases clipped from V and 5 bases from J, the junction kept 3 bases outside the gene matches. There are 13 residues in the CDR3. The CDR3 sequence: CAISGTGIETQYF. DNA of the CDR3: TGTGCCATCAGTGGGACAGGGATCGAGACCCAGTACTTC.

This clone has more than one count but fewer than ten. This sequence joins TRBV19 and TRBJ1-3; D is unclear. The V gene lost 3 bases and the J gene lost 0 bases, with 15 bases spanning the gap. The CDR3 totals 17 residues. CDR1 and CDR2 from the germline V gene are LNHDA and SQIVND (reference sequence). CDR3 coding DNA: TGTGCCAGTAGTATTCTTAGTAGCGCGGCCTCTGGAAACACCATATATTTT. It encodes CASSILSSAASGNTIYF.

The chain employs TRBV30 and TRBJ2-1, with 7 bases fitting TRBD2. Germline V gene sequence: CDR1 GTSNPN, CDR2 SVGIG (reference sequence). With V trimmed by 5 bases and J by 7 bases, 17 bases remained unmatched. The CDR3 runs 16 residues. DNA of the CDR3: TGTGCCTGGGGGCTCGTGCGGGAGACGACGTTTAATGAGCAGTTCTTC. Amino acid sequence: CAWGLVRETTFNEQFF.

This clone was observed a handful of times. The genes are TRBV7-9 and TRBJ2-7; 7 bases fit TRBD1. The J segment lost 6 bases and the V segment lost 5 bases, leaving 10 bases of the junction unmatched. Germline V gene data show CDR1 as SEHNR and CDR2 as FQNEAQ (reference sequence). The CDR3 sequence is 14 residues long. Here the CDR3 reads CASSPTGQVGEQYF. The CDR3 DNA is TGTGCCAGCAGCCCTACTGGACAGGTAGGCGAGCAGTACTTC.

This clone has a handful of counts. The gene calls are TRBV14 and TRBJ2-7, with a weak D call TRBD1 (6 bases). The CDR3 has 15 residues. The V and J ends lost 4 bases and 5 bases respectively, with 18 bases between them. Per germline, CDR1 SGHDN and CDR2 FVKESK. Here the CDR3 DNA reads TGTGCCAGCAGCCCCCCGGGGCAGGGGTTGAACGAGCAGTACTTC. Translated: CASSPPGQGLNEQYF.

This clone has just a few counts. The V call is TRBV5-4, the J call TRBJ2-3; TRBD2 matches 8 bases. V gave up 1 base and J gave up 6 bases; unmatched junction bases: 7. CDR3 length equals 15 residues. CDR1 SGHNT and CDR2 YYREEE come from the germline V gene (reference sequence). The CDR3 DNA is TGTGCCAGCAGCTTGAGAACGGGGGGGGAGGATACGCAGTATTTT. It is translated as CASSLRTGGEDTQYF.

The rearrangement links TRBV11-2 to TRBJ1-1; D is possibly TRBD1 (6 bases). Trimming took off 3 bases at V and 0 bases at J, with 8 bases between the two ends. This CDR3 spans 14 amino acids. Germline V gives CDR1 SGHAT, CDR2 FQNNGV. The CDR3 sequence is CASSFTGLNTEAFF. In nucleotides, the CDR3 is TGTGCCAGCAGCTTTACAGGGTTGAACACTGAAGCTTTCTTT.

In its sample, this clone was seen a few times. This chain uses TRBV2 with TRBJ2-1, with a possible D match to TRBD2 (5 bases). Germline CDR1 reads SNHLY; CDR2 reads FYNNEI. V lost 4 bases and J 6 bases, leaving 19 bases between the germline ends. The CDR3 contains 16 residues. The CDR3 coding sequence is TGTGCCAGCAGTGCCCTTTCGGGGATTGATCGCAATGAGCAGTTCTTC. It codes for CASSALSGIDRNEQFF.

The rearrangement uses TRBV19 and TRBJ2-2, with 11 positions matching TRBD2. After removal of 4 bases from V and 4 bases from J, the junction contained 11 bases not matched to a gene. The V gene's germline CDR1 is LNHDA and CDR2 SQIVND (reference sequence). The CDR3 covers 18 residues. The CDR3 bases are TGTGCCAGTAGTACCGGACTAGCGGGCACACGGGGCACCGGGGAGCTGTTTTTT. This sequence encodes CASSTGLAGTRGTGELFF.

This clone was seen more than once but under ten times. The J gene is TRBJ2-5, the V gene TRBV5-1; tentatively, D is TRBD2 (5 bases). CDR1 and CDR2 (germline): SGHRS, YFSETQ. Trimming removed 4 bases from V and 1 base from J, with 11 bases in between. The CDR3 covers 14 residues. Written as DNA, the CDR3 is TGCGCCAGCAGCCCGTCGAGCGGCCAAGAGACCCAGTACTTC. Protein product: CASSPSSGQETQYF.

The rearrangement joins TRBV5-1 to TRBJ1-1; unclear D gene. V was clipped by 4 bases and J by 8 bases, with 18 bases between them. Germline V gene lookup returns CDR1 SGHRS and CDR2 YFSETQ. The CDR3 is 14 amino acids. CDR3 in DNA: TGCGCCAGCAGCGGGAGGGCAGCCGGCGGGGAAGCTTTCTTT. This codes for CASSGRAAGGEAFF.

This clone came up a few times. Other nucleotide sequences from this sample produce the same CDR3. The V gene is TRBV9, the J gene TRBJ1-1; D is unclear. The CDR3 sequence is 12 residues long. The V end lost 3 bases, the J end lost 0 bases, and 3 bases lay between the germline ends. Germline V gene lookup returns CDR1 SGDLS and CDR2 YYNGEE. The chain's CDR3 is CASSGVNTEAFF. CDR3 bases: TGTGCCAGCAGCGGAGTGAACACTGAAGCTTTCTTT. Full variable domain (outside the CDR3, taken from reference TRBV9 and TRBJ1-1): DSGVTQTPKHLITATGQRVTLRCSPRSGDLSVYWYQQSLDQGLQFLIQYYNGEERAKGNILERFSAQQFPDLHSELNLSSLELGDSALYFCASSGVNTEAFFGQGTRLTVV.

The chain joins TRBV7-2 to TRBJ1-2; D unclear. The CDR3 is 11 amino acids. Trimming stripped 7 bases from V and 7 bases from J, with 10 bases between. CDR1 is SGHTA, CDR2 FQGNSA, per germline. CDR3 nucleotides: TGTGCCAGCACCCCCGGGGTTGGCTACACCTTC. The encoded protein is CASTPGVGYTF.

This clone was detected a few times. The sample contains more than one DNA sequence encoding this CDR3. The chain joins TRBV5-1 to TRBJ1-5; 8 bases match TRBD1. V lost 3 bases and J lost 2; bases outside the gene matches: 1. Per germline, CDR1 SGHRS and CDR2 YFSETQ. This CDR3 is built from 14 residues. In DNA form, the CDR3 reads TGCGCCAGCAGCTCGGGACAGGGCAATCAGCCCCAGCATTTT. Translation: CASSSGQGNQPQHF.

The sample holds a few counts of this clone. The chain is built from TRBV9 and TRBJ2-3; 9 bases match TRBD1. Trimming took 0 bases from V and 3 from J; bases not matched to a gene: 5. This CDR3 comprises 16 residues. Germline V CDR1 and CDR2: SGDLS, YYNGEE. CDR3 loop: CASSVDPDRGTDTQYF. In DNA, the CDR3 is TGTGCCAGCAGCGTAGACCCGGACAGGGGAACAGATACGCAGTATTTT.

The genes are TRBV15 and TRBJ2-5, with TRBD1 matching 10 bases. The length of the CDR3 is 15 residues. Germline V gene sequence: CDR1 LNHNV, CDR2 YYDKDF (reference sequence). Trimming at V came to 1 base and at J to 5 bases, leaving 4 bases not matched to a gene. CDR3 protein: CATSRGDRGIETQYF. In nucleotides, the CDR3 is TGTGCCACCAGCAGAGGGGACAGGGGAATCGAGACCCAGTACTTC.

The V and J genes are TRBV7-9 and TRBJ1-4; possible D gene TRBD1, 6 bases. Trimming took 5 bases from V and 7 from J, leaving 17 bases between them. This CDR3 spans 15 amino acids. The V gene's germline CDR1 is SEHNR and CDR2 FQNEAQ (reference sequence). The CDR3 DNA follows: TGTGCCAGCAGCCCGGTTGGACAGTCCGCTGAAAAACTGTTTTTT. This sequence encodes CASSPVGQSAEKLFF.